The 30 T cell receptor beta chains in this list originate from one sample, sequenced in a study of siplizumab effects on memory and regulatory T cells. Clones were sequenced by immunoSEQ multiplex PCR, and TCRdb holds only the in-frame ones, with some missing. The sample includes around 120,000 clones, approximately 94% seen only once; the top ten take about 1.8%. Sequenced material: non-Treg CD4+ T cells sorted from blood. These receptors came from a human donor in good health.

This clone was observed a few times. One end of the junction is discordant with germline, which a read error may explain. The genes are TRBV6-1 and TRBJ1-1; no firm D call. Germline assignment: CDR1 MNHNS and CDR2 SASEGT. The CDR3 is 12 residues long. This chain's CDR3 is CASGERFAEAFF. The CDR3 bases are TGTGCCAGCGGTGAAAGATTCGCTGAAGCTTTCTTT.

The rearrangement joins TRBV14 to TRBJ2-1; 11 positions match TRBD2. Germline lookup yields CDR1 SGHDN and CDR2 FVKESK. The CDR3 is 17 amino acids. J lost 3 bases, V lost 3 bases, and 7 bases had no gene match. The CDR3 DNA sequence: TGTGCCAGCAGCCACCTGGGACTAGCGGATTTCTACAATGAGCAGTTCTTC. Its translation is CASSHLGLADFYNEQFF.

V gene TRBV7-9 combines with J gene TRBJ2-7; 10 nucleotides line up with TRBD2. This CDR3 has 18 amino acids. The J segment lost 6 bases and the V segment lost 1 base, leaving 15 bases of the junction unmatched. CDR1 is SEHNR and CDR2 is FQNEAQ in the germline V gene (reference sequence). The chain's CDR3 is CASSLVSILAGGLLEQYF. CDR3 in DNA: TGTGCCAGCAGCTTAGTCTCTATTTTAGCGGGAGGACTCCTCGAGCAGTACTTC.

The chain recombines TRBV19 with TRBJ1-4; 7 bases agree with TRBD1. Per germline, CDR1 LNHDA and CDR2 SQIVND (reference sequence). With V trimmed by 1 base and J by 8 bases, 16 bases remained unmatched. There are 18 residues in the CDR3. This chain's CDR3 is CASSIVSFKQGSREKLFF. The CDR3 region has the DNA TGTGCCAGTAGTATAGTATCCTTTAAACAGGGGTCGAGGGAAAAACTGTTTTTT.

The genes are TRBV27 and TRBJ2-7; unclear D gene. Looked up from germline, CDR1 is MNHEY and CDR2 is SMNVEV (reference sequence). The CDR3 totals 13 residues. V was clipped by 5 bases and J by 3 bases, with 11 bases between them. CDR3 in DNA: TGTGCCAGCAGTCCTCGGGTCTTCTACGAGCAGTACTTC. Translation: CASSPRVFYEQYF.

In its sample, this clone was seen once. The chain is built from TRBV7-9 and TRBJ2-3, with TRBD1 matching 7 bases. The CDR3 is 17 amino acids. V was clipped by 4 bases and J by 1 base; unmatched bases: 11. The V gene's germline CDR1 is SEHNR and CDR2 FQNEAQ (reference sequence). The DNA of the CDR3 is TGTGCCAGCAGCTCATACAATCAGGGGGTAGGCACAGATACGCAGTATTTT. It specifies CASSSYNQGVGTDTQYF.

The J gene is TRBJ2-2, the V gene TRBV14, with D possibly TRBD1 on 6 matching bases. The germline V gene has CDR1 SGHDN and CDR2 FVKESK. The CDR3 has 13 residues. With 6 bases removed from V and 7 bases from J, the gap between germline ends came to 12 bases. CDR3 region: CASRSQGHGELFF. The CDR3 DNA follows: TGTGCCAGCAGATCACAGGGTCACGGGGAGCTGTTTTTT.

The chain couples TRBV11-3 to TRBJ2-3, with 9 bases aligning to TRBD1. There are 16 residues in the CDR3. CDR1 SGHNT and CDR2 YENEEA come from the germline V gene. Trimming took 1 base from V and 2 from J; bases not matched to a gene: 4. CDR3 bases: TGTGCCAGCAGCTTAGGGGACAGGGCCAACACAGATACGCAGTATTTT. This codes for CASSLGDRANTDTQYF.

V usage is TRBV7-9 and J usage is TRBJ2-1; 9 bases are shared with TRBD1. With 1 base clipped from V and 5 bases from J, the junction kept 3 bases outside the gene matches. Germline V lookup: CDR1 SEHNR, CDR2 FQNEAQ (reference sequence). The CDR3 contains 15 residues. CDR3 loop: CASSLDTGGHNEQFF. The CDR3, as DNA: TGTGCCAGCAGCTTAGACACAGGGGGCCACAATGAGCAGTTCTTC.

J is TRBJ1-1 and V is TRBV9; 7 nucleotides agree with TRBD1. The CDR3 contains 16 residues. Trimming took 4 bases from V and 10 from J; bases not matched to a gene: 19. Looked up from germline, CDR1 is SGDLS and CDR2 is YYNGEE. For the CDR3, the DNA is TGTGCCAGCAGCAAAAACGCTGACAGGGTCGGGGCGGTAGCTTTCTTT. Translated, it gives CASSKNADRVGAVAFF.

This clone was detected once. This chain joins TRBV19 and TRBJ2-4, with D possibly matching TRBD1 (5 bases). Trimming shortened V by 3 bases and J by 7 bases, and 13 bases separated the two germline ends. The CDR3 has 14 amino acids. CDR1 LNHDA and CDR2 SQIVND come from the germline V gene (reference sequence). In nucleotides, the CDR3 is TGTGCCAGTAGTATGCCAGGGTCGGGTAACATTCAGTACTTC. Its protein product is CASSMPGSGNIQYF.

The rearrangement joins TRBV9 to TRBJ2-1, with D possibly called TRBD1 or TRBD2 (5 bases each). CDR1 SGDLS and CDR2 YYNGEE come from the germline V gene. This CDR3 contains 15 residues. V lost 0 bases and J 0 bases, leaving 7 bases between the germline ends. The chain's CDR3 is CASSVVGGSYNEQFF. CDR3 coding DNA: TGTGCCAGCAGCGTAGTTGGGGGCTCCTACAATGAGCAGTTCTTC.

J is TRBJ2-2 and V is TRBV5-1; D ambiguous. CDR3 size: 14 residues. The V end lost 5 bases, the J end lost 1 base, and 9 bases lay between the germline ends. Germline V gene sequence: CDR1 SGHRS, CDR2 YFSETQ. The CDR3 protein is CASSVGVNTGELFF. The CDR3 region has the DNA TGCGCCAGCAGTGTTGGTGTGAACACCGGGGAGCTGTTTTTT.

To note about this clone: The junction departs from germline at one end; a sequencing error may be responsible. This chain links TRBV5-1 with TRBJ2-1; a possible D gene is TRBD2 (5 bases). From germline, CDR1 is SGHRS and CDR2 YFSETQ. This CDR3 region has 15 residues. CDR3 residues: CASGLRAGRSNEQFF. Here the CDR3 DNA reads TGCGCCAGCGGCTTGCGGGCGGGTAGGTCCAATGAGCAGTTCTTC.

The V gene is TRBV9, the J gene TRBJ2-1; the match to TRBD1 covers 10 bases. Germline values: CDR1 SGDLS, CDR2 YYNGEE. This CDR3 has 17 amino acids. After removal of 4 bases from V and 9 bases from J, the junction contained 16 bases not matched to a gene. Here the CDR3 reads CASSPPRGTGADPEQFF. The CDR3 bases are TGTGCCAGCAGCCCTCCACGGGGGACAGGGGCCGACCCTGAGCAGTTCTTC. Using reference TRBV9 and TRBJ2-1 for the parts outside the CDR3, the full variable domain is DSGVTQTPKHLITATGQRVTLRCSPRSGDLSVYWYQQSLDQGLQFLIQYYNGEERAKGNILERFSAQQFPDLHSELNLSSLELGDSALYFCASSPPRGTGADPEQFFGPGTRLTVL.

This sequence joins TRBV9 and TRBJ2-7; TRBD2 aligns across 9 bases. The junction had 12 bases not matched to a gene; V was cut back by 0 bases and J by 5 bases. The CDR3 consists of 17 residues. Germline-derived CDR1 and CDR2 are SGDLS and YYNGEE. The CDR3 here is CASSVGVRAGGVNEQYF. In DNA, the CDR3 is TGTGCCAGCAGCGTAGGTGTTCGAGCGGGAGGTGTCAACGAGCAGTACTTC.

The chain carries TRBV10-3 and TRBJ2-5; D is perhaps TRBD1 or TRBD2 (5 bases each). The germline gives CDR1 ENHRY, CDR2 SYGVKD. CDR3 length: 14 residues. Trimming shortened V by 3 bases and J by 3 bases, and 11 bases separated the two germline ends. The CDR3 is CAISDRRGEETQYF. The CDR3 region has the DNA TGTGCCATCAGTGACCGACGAGGGGAAGAGACCCAGTACTTC.

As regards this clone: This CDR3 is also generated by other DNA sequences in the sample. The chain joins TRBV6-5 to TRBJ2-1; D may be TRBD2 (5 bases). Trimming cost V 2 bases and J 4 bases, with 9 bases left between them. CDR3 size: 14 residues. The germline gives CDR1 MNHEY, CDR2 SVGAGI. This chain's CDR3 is CASSYPGLYNEQFF. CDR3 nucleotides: TGTGCCAGCAGTTACCCGGGATTGTACAATGAGCAGTTCTTC.

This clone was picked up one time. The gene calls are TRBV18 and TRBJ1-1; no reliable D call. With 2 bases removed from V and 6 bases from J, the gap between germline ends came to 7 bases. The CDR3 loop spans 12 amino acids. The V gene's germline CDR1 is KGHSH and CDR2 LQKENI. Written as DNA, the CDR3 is TGTGCCAGCTCACCAGGGAGAGCTGAAGCTTTCTTT. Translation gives CASSPGRAEAFF.

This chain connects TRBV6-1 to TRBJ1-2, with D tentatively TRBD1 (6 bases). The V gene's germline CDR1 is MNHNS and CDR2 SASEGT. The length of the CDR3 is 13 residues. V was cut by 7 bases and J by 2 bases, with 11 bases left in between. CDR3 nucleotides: TGTGCCAGCAAGGAGGGGACAAACTATGGCTACACCTTC. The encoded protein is CASKEGTNYGYTF.

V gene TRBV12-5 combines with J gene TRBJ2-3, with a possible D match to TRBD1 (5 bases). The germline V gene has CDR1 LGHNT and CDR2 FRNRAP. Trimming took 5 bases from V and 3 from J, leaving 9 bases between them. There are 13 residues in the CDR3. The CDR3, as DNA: TGTGCTAGTGGTGGGCAGGGTACAGATACGCAGTATTTT. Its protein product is CASGGQGTDTQYF.

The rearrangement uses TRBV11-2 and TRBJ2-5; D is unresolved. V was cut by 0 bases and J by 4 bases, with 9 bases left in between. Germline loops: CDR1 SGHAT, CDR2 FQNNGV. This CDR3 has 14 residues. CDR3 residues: CASSLDPSVETQYF. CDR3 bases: TGTGCCAGCAGCTTAGATCCCTCCGTAGAGACCCAGTACTTC.

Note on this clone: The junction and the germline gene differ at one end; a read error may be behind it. The CDR3 DNA follows: TGTGCCAGCAGACTCGGGACCTCATACAATCGGCCCCAGCATTTT. Amino acid sequence: CASRLGTSYNRPQHF. The chain couples TRBV6-6 to TRBJ1-5; perhaps TRBD1 as D (5 bases). Per germline, CDR1 MNHNY and CDR2 SVGAGI (reference sequence). The CDR3 covers 15 residues.

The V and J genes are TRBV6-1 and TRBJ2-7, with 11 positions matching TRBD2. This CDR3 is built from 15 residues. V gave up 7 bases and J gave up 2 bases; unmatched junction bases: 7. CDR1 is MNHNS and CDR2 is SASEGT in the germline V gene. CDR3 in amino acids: CASTILAGETYEQYF. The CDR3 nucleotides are TGTGCCAGCACCATACTAGCGGGGGAAACCTACGAGCAGTACTTC.

The CDR3 reads CAWSVLFRDRESTIYF. DNA of the CDR3: TGTGCCTGGAGTGTACTGTTCCGAGACAGGGAGTCCACCATATATTTT. This sequence joins TRBV30 and TRBJ1-3; 7 bases are a match to TRBD1. The CDR3 has 16 residues. Germline CDR1 is GTSNPN and CDR2 is SVGIG (reference sequence). Trimming at V came to 0 bases and at J to 9 bases, leaving 14 bases not matched to a gene. The full variable domain, with the rest looked up from reference TRBV30 and TRBJ1-3, is SQTIHQWPATLVQPVGSPLSLECTVEGTSNPNLYWYRQAAGRGLQLLFYSVGIGQISSEVPQNLSASRPQDRQFILSSKKLLLSDSGFYLCAWSVLFRDRESTIYFGEGSWLTVV.

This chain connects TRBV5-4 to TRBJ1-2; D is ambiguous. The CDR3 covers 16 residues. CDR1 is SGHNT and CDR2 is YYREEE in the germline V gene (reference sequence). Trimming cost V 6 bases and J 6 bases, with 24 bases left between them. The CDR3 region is CASTTPSRPGAHGYTF. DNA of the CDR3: TGTGCCAGCACCACCCCCTCTCGACCCGGAGCCCATGGCTACACCTTC.

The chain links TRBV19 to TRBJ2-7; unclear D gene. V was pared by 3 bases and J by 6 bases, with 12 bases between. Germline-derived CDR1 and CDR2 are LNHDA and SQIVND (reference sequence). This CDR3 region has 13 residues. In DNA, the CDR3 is TGTGCCAGTAGTATGGTGGGGTTCGGCGAGCAGTACTTC. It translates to CASSMVGFGEQYF. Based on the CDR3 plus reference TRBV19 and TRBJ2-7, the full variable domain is DGGITQSPKYLFRKEGQNVTLSCEQNLNHDAMYWYRQDPGQGLRLIYYSQIVNDFQKGDIAEGYSVSREKKESFPLTVTSAQKNPTAFYLCASSMVGFGEQYFGPGTRLTVT.

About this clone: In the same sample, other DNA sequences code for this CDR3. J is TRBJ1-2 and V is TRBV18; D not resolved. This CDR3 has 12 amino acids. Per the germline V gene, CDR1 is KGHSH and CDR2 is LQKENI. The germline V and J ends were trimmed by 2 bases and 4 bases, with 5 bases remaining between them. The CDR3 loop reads CASSPEGYGYTF. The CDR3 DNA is TGTGCCAGCTCACCAGAGGGCTATGGCTACACCTTC. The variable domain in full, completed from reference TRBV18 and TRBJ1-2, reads NAGVMQNPRHLVRRRGQEARLRCSPMKGHSHVYWYRQLPEEGLKFMVYLQKENIIDESGMPKERFSAEFPKEGPSILRIQQVVRGDSAAYFCASSPEGYGYTFGSGTRLTVV.

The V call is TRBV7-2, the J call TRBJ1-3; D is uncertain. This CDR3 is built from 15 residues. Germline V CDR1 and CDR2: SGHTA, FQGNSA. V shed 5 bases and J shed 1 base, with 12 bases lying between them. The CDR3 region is CASSPNYQSGNTIYF. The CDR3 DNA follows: TGTGCCAGCAGCCCTAACTACCAGTCTGGAAACACCATATATTTT.

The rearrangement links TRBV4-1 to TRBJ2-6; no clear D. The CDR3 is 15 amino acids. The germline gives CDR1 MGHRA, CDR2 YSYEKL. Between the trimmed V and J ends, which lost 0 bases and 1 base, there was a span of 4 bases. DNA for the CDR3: TGCGCCAGCAGCCAAGAGGAGTCTGGGGCCAACGTCCTGACTTTC. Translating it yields CASSQEESGANVLTF.